The T cell receptor beta chain under discussion was sequenced for a study of monozygotic twins with inflammatory bowel disease. Findings and limits, study-wide: The sharing of clonotypes with others was lower in IBD patients than in healthy twins, especially with disease activity.

Germline V CDR1 and CDR2: ENHRY, SYGVKD. The CDR3 length is 11 residues. TCR libraries were prepared from 3,500 to 4,000 ng total RNA each. cDNA for each sample came from eight separate reactions. With the 5' RACE reads reprocessed, TCRdb shows one record per CDR3 protein and no DNA. This sample's table has 400,000 to 500,000 distinct CDR3 sequences. Of note for this clonotype: What it binds is not known.

Sequenced material: blood. This clonotype was sampled from a human donor with ulcerative colitis or Crohn's disease, or a healthy co-twin of an affected twin (not recorded which). J is TRBJ2-1 and V is TRBV10-3. This CDR3 reads CAISEYNEQFF.